This T cell receptor (beta chain) was sequenced in a study of PD-L1 blockade in urothelial cancer (dated by TCRdb to about 2017). About the investigation overall: Therapy was started around 2014 for all patients, and atezolizumab 1,200 mg was administered intravenously every 3 weeks. A median of 141,255 T cells and some 84,000 unique TCRs was obtained from blood samples, and a median clonality of around 0.08 was observed. An ECOG performance status of 0 or 1 was recorded for the patients, and 0 to 3 prior chemotherapy regimens had been received by the patients. An exploratory multi-omic analysis was conducted of the somatic, immune and clinical correlates of response to PD-L1 blockade with atezolizumab in urothelial cancer. Blood samples were analyzed at 3 weeks after treatment start (second dose) and at 6 weeks after treatment start. Nine patients reached durable clinical benefit, while 20 patients did not. Whole exome sequencing and RNA sequencing of pretreatment tumors were performed alongside TCR sequencing in the same patients. Pretreatment blood TCR-seq was available for about 27 patients, at least one posttreatment blood collection was obtained for around 24 patients, and tumor TCR-seq was available for around 24 patients. About 90% of the roughly 29 patients were identified as males with urothelial cancer of bladder origin, and a prior smoking history was reported by 18 of 29 patients. Durable clinical benefit meant progression-free survival longer than 6 months, and TCR features were also tested against progression-free and overall survival. Pretreatment tumor samples, along with matched peripheral blood serially collected before and after atezolizumab treatment, were subjected to TCR sequencing.

Broader findings and caveats from the paper: Because the sample size was small (n of about 30) and many exploratory analyses were performed, the results are intended to be hypothesis-generating. At 3 weeks after the start of treatment, tumor-associated TCR clones in peripheral blood had expanded more in patients with durable benefit (n of about 22, p = 0.022). A pretreatment peripheral blood TCR clonality below the median was linked to improved progression-free and overall survival.

Counted from cysteine to phenylalanine, this CDR3 has 13 amino acids. Only CDR3 DNA remains: 39 bases, in frame from the first base. Trimming removed 2 bases from V and 5 bases from J, leaving 6 bases between the germline ends. Looking up the germline V gene (reference sequence) yields CDR1 MNHNY and CDR2 SVGAGI. This clone appeared once. Its specific antigen is unknown. No qualities accompany the bases; no much larger clone lies one base away. The time point label, read with the paper, signifies: peripheral blood 6 weeks after treatment start. The cohort included 29 patients with locally advanced or metastatic urothelial carcinoma who were treated at Memorial Sloan Kettering on a trial protocol. Peripheral blood mononuclear cells were collected pretreatment and during treatment, with between 1 and 8 total time points obtained per patient. The Qiagen DNeasy Blood extraction kit was used to purify genomic DNA from total PBMCs and tumor samples. PBMCs were collected pretreatment and during treatment and were isolated and stored as previously described.

Synthetic TCR analog templates were spiked into each PCR so that absolute template abundance could be estimated from read counts. Using the immunoSEQ assay, TCRbeta CDR3 regions were amplified from genomic DNA with bias-controlled V and J gene primers. Sequencing of rearranged TCRbeta segments was done at approximately 20X coverage. In the source study's methods: Clustering was used to correct sequencing errors, and CDR3s were annotated against IMGT to assign V, D and J genes. Downstream analyses used only productive TCRbeta rearrangements and left out out-of-frame or stop-codon sequences. Clonality was computed as one minus Shannon entropy normalized by the log of the number of unique productive sequences. Clones differing between time points or between blood and tumor were identified by Fisher's exact test with Benjamini-Hochberg correction at adjusted p below 0.01. TCRdb stores this immuneACCESS table with in-frame sequences only. Part of the clones is absent; in the studies checked, under half of the shortfall reflects unresolved V genes, and no reason is known for the rest. That table gives V, J and clone size, and the DNA gave D and trimming. The sample table holds over 40,000 clones, of which 70% to 90% were seen once. Approximately 2.4% of the sample belongs to the ten largest clones.

The TCR comes from a man between 65 and 85 years old with urothelial cancer. The sample was PBMCs, taken around atezolizumab (anti-PD-L1) treatment. The receptor chain draws on TRBV6-6 and TRBJ2-2; the D gene is possibly TRBD2, with 6 bases matching. CDR3 loop: CASSYRETGELFF. The sequenced DNA is TGTGCCAGCAGTTACCGGGAGACCGGGGAGCTGTTTTTT.